This is a list of T cell receptor beta chains from one sample in a study of shared clonotypes between healthy human individuals. Sequencing used immunoSEQ multiplex PCR; TCRdb keeps in-frame clones, though not all of them. The sample lists some 1 million clones, about 77% seen once, with around 1.4% in the top ten. Sequencing was done on a sample of memory CD4+ T cells sorted from blood. The receptors derive from a man between 18 and 35 years old in good health. Each CDR3 is given with its conserved first and last residue. D genes are given only for firm matches. Only some rows state a clone size, as once, few, many or a class for expanded clones.

clone_size | j_call | d_call | cdr3_length | v_call | cdr3_nt | cdr3_aa
. | TRBJ1-4 | TRBD1 | 14 | TRBV5-1 | TGCGCCAGCAGCTCGACAGGGGCAAATGAAAAACTGTTTTTT | CASSSTGANEKLFF
. | TRBJ2-5 | . | 13 | TRBV9 | TGTGCCAGCAGCGTAGGGGGAGAAGAGACCCAGTACTTC | CASSVGGEETQYF
many | TRBJ1-4 | . | 15 | TRBV13 | TGTGCCAGCAGCTTAATAGGCGCCCGCAATGAAAAACTGTTTTTT | CASSLIGARNEKLFF
. | TRBJ2-7 | TRBD2 | 17 | TRBV10-3 | TGTGCCATCAGTGAGAAGTCTAGCGGGGGGCTGTCCTACGAGCAGTACTTC | CAISEKSSGGLSYEQYF
. | TRBJ1-2 | TRBD1 | 14 | TRBV10-3 | TGTGCCATCAGGTCGGGACAGGGGGACTATGGCTACACCTTC | CAIRSGQGDYGYTF
. | TRBJ2-5 | . | 15 | TRBV18 | TGTGCCAGCTCACCCCTGGGGGCATATCAAGAGACCCAGTACTTC | CASSPLGAYQETQYF
. | TRBJ1-6 | TRBD1 | 14 | TRBV19 | TGTGCCAGTAGGCGGGACAGCGGTAATTCACCCCTCCACTTT | CASRRDSGNSPLHF
. | TRBJ1-5 | TRBD1 | 15 | TRBV5-1 | TGCGCCAGCAGCCCGGGACAGGACGCCAATCAGCCCCAGCATTTT | CASSPGQDANQPQHF
few | TRBJ2-7 | . | 13 | TRBV10-2 | TGCGCCAGCAGTGGTGCAGGGCCAGGTGAGCAGTACTTC | CASSGAGPGEQYF
. | TRBJ2-5 | . | 14 | TRBV7-9 | TGTGCCAGCAGCTTATACGGCCTTCAAGAGACCCAGTACTTC | CASSLYGLQETQYF
. | TRBJ1-5 | . | 13 | TRBV11-2 | TGTGCCAGCAGCTTAGATTGGGGTCAGCCCCAGCATTTT | CASSLDWGQPQHF
. | TRBJ1-3 | . | 17 | TRBV27 | TGTGCCAGCAGTTCAACCACCCAAGGGAAAAAGGGAAACACCATATATTTT | CASSSTTQGKKGNTIYF
. | TRBJ2-3 | . | 10 | TRBV29-1 | TGCAGAGCCGGGGGAGATACGCAGTATTTT | CRAGGDTQYF
. | TRBJ1-5 | . | 15 | TRBV10-3 | TGTGCCATCAGTGAGGGAGGGGCAGACAATCAGCCCCAGCATTTT | CAISEGGADNQPQHF
. | TRBJ1-2 | . | 13 | TRBV12-5 | TGTGCTAGTGGTTTGGGCACGGGGGCCGGCTACACCTTC | CASGLGTGAGYTF
. | TRBJ2-1 | . | 15 | TRBV6-5 | TGTGCCAGCAGCCCTACTAGCAACTCCTACAATGAGCAGTTCTTC | CASSPTSNSYNEQFF
few | TRBJ1-5 | . | 14 | TRBV19 | TGTGCCAGTACCCGTGACCTTCTTCGACAGCCCCAGCATTTT | CASTRDLLRQPQHF
few | TRBJ1-5 | . | 13 | TRBV6-6 | TGTGCCAGCAGTCTCGGGAGCAATCAGCCCCAGCATTTT | CASSLGSNQPQHF
. | TRBJ2-1 | TRBD1 | 13 | TRBV5-6 | TGTGCCAGTAGACAGGGGTCTGTCCATGAGCAGTTCTTC | CASRQGSVHEQFF
. | TRBJ2-1 | TRBD2 | 15 | TRBV5-1 | TGCGCCAGCAGCTTGGCTAGCGGGAGGGTCGGTGAGCAGTTCTTC | CASSLASGRVGEQFF
. | TRBJ2-7 | . | 12 | TRBV4-3 | TGCACGGAGTCCCAGGCCCCCTACGAGCAGTACTTC | CTESQAPYEQYF
. | TRBJ1-1 | . | 14 | TRBV4-3 | TGCGCCAGCAGCCTCGGGACTGTCAACACTGAAGCTTTCTTT | CASSLGTVNTEAFF
. | TRBJ2-1 | . | 16 | TRBV6-4 | TGTGCCAGCAGTGAGGGGGAGACTAGACCAAGGGATGAGCAGTTCTTC | CASSEGETRPRDEQFF
. | TRBJ1-1 | TRBD1 | 16 | TRBV6-5 | TGTGCCAGCAGTTTTAGGGACAGGGGGTTAGACACTGAAGCTTTCTTT | CASSFRDRGLDTEAFF
. | TRBJ2-5 | . | 12 | TRBV7-2 | TGTGCCAGCAGCTCGGCCCAAGAGACCCAGTACTTC | CASSSAQETQYF
. | TRBJ2-2 | TRBD1 | 16 | TRBV10-1 | TGCGCCAGCAGTGAGTCGAGGGGGCAAAAACCCGGGGAGCTGTTTTTT | CASSESRGQKPGELFF